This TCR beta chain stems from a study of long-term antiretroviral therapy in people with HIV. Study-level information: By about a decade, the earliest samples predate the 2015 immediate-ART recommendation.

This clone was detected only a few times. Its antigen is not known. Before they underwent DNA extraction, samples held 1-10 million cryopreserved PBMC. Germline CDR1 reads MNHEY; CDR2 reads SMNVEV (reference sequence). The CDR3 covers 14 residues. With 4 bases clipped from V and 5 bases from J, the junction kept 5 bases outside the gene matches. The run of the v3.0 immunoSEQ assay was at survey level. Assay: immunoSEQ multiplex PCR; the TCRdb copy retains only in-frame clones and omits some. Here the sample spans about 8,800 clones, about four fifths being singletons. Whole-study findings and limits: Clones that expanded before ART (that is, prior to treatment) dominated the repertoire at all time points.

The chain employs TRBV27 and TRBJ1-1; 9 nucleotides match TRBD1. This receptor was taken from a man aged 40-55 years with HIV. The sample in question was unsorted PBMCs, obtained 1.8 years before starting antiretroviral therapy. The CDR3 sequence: CASSSYGQGTEAFF. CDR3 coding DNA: TGTGCCAGCAGTTCATATGGACAGGGGACTGAAGCTTTCTTT.